This TCR beta chain was recovered during a study of shared clonotypes between healthy human individuals. Some clones are missing from TCRdb's copy, which holds only in-frame ones; the method was immunoSEQ multiplex PCR. The sample lists about 700,000 clones; about 90% were seen once. In the naive CD8 group, cells lacked CD45RO and were positively selected for CCR7, so terminally differentiated effector memory CD45RA+ cells were left out. Only Caucasian adults living in Nashville, Tennessee served as donors. The CDR3 spans 15 residues. Germline V gene lookup returns CDR1 MDHEN and CDR2 SYDVKM. With 4 bases clipped from V and 7 bases from J, the junction kept 8 bases outside the gene matches.

The V and J genes are TRBV28 and TRBJ1-4; 8 nucleotides line up with TRBD1. The receptor was isolated from a man under 40 in good health. The sample consisted of naive CD8+ T cells sorted from blood. Written as DNA, the CDR3 is TGTGCCAGCAGTTCCGGACAGGGTAATATTGAAAAACTGTTTTTT. Translating it yields CASSSGQGNIEKLFF.